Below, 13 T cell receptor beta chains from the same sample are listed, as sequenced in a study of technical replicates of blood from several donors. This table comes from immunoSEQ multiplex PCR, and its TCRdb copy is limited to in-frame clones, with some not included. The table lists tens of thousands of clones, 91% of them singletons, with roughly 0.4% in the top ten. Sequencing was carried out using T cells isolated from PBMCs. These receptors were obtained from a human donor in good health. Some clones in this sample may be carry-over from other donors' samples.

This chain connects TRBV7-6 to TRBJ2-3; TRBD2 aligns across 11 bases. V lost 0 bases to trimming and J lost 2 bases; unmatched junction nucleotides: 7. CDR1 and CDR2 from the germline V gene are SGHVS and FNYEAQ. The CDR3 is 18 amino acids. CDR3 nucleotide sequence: TGTGCCAGCAGCTTAGCGTCTACTAGCGGGAGAGCCACAGATACGCAGTATTTT. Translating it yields CASSLASTSGRATDTQYF.

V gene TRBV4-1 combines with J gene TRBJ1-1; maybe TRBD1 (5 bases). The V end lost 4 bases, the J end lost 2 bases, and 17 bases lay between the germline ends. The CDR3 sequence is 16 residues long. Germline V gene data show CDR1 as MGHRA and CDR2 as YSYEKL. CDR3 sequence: CASSPYRTGGNTEAFF. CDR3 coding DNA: TGCGCCAGCAGCCCCTATCGTACGGGGGGAAACACTGAAGCTTTCTTT.

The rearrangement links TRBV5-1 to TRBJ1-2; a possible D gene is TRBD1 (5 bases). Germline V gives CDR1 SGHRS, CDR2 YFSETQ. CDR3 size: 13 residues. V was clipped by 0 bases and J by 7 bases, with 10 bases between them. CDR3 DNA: TGCGCCAGCAGCTTGGCAGGGAGGGGTGGCTACACCTTC. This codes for CASSLAGRGGYTF.

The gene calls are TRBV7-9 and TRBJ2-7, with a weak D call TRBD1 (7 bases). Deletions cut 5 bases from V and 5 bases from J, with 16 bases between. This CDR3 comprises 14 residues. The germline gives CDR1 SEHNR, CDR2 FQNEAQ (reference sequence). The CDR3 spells CASSPGGTDDEQYF. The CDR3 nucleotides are TGTGCCAGCAGCCCTGGGGGGACAGATGACGAGCAGTACTTC.

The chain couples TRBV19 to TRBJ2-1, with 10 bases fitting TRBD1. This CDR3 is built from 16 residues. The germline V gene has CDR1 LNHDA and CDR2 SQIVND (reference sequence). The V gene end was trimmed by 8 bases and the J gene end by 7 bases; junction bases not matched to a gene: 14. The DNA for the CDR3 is TGTGCCAGTCGGGACCCGGGACAGGGGATAAAAAATGAGCAGTTCTTC. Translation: CASRDPGQGIKNEQFF.

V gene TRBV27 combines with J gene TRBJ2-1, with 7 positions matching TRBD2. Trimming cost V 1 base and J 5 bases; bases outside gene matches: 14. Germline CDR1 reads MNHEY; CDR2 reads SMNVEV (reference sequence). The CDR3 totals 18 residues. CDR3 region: CASSLWTRVGVGNNEQFF. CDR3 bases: TGTGCCAGCAGTTTATGGACTAGGGTGGGAGTAGGCAACAATGAGCAGTTCTTC.

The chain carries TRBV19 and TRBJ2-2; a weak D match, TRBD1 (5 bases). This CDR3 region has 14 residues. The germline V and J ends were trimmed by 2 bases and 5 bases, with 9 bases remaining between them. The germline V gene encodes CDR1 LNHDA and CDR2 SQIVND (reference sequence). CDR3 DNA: TGTGCCAGTAGTATATCAGGGTCAACCGGGGAGCTGTTTTTT. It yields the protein CASSISGSTGELFF.

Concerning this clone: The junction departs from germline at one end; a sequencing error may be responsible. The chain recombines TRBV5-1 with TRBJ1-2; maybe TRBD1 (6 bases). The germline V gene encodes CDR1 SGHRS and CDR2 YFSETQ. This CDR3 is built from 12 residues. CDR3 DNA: TGCGCCAGCAGCTTGGTTGGACAGACCACTAGCTTC. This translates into CASSLVGQTTSF.

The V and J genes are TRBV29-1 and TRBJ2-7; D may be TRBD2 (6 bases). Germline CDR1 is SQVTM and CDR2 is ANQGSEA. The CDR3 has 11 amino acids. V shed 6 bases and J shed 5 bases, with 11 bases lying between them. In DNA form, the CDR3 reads TGCAGCGTCTGGTGGGGGGACGAGCAGTACTTC. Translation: CSVWWGDEQYF.

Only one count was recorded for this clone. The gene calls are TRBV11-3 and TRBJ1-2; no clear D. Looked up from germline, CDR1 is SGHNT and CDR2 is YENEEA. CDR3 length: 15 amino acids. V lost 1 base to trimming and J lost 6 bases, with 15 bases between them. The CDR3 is CASSLVGSPMDGYTF. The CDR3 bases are TGTGCCAGCAGCTTAGTTGGCTCTCCAATGGATGGCTACACCTTC.

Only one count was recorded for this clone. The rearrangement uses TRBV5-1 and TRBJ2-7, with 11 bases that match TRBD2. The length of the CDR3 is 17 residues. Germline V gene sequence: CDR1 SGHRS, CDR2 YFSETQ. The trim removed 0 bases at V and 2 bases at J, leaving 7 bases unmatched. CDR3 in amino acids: CASSLGSTSGGTYEQYF. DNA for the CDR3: TGCGCCAGCAGCTTGGGGAGTACTAGCGGGGGAACCTACGAGCAGTACTTC.

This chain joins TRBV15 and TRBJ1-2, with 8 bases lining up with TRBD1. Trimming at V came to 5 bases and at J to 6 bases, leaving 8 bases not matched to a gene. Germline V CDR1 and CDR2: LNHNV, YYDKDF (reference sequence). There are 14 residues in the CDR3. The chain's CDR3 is CATSGTRTGNGYTF. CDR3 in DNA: TGTGCCACCAGCGGAACGAGGACAGGGAATGGCTACACCTTC.

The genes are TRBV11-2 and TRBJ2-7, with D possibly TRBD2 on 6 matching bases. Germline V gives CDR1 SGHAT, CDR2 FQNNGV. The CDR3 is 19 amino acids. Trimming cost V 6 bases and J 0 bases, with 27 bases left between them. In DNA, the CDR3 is TGTGCCAGCAGAAAATCGTTCAAGGGAGGCATCAACCCCTCCTACGAGCAGTACTTC. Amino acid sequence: CASRKSFKGGINPSYEQYF.